The 28 T cell receptor beta chains given below trace back to one sample, sequenced in a study of blood T cell repertoires in COVID-19 (dated by TCRdb to about 2020). The method behind the library was the immunoSEQ multiplex PCR assay. TCRdb mirrors the immuneACCESS table, restricted to in-frame sequences. Some clones are absent from its copies; in checked studies, under half trace to an unresolved V gene, and the reason for the others is unknown. This sample gives 400,000 or so clones in total; approximately 91% of them show up just once. The ten largest clones represent approximately 2.1% of the sample. Sample: PBMCs or T cells enriched from blood (not recorded which). The receptor source for this set is a woman in her forties with acute COVID-19.

The genes are TRBV19 and TRBJ1-3; a possible D gene is TRBD1 (5 bases). This CDR3 is 15 amino acids long. Germline V gives CDR1 LNHDA, CDR2 SQIVND (reference sequence). With 7 bases removed from V and 4 bases from J, the gap between germline ends came to 17 bases. The CDR3 here is CASTFGGDPGNTIYF. CDR3 bases: TGTGCCAGTACCTTCGGGGGGGACCCAGGAAACACCATATATTTT.

The V call is TRBV4-2, the J call TRBJ2-5; tentatively, D is TRBD1 (5 bases). V was cut by 3 bases and J by 1 base, with 9 bases left in between. The CDR3 length is 14 residues. Germline assignment: CDR1 LGHNA and CDR2 YNFKEQ. CDR3 bases: TGTGCCAGCAGCCACACAGGCGTCCAAGAGACCCAGTACTTC. Its translation: CASSHTGVQETQYF.

The genes are TRBV7-8 and TRBJ1-4; the match to TRBD1 covers 9 bases. This CDR3 comprises 15 residues. In germline, CDR1 is SGHVS, CDR2 FQNEAQ. Trimming cost V 1 base and J 7 bases; bases outside gene matches: 4. CDR3 region: CASSLDGTGSEKLFF. Here the CDR3 DNA reads TGTGCCAGCAGCTTAGATGGGACAGGGAGTGAAAAACTGTTTTTT.

The V and J genes are TRBV4-2 and TRBJ2-5; 11 nucleotides agree with TRBD1. This CDR3 spans 15 amino acids. Germline CDR1 and CDR2: LGHNA and YNFKEQ. J lost 4 bases, V lost 3 bases, and 4 bases had no gene match. CDR3 in amino acids: CASSHAGTGGETQYF. CDR3 coding DNA: TGTGCCAGCAGCCACGCCGGGACAGGGGGAGAGACCCAGTACTTC.

The V call is TRBV24-1, the J call TRBJ1-1; 12 positions match TRBD1. The CDR3 has 14 amino acids. Germline-derived CDR1 and CDR2 are KGHDR and SFDVKD. J was trimmed by 8 bases and V by 7 bases; bases with no gene match: 7. The CDR3 bases are TGTGCCACCAGATCCGGGACAGGGGGCGGAGAAGCTTTCTTT. As protein: CATRSGTGGGEAFF.

V usage is TRBV5-1 and J usage is TRBJ1-5; D unresolved. The CDR3 is made up of 13 amino acids. Germline assignment: CDR1 SGHRS and CDR2 YFSETQ. Deletions cut 1 base from V and 5 bases from J, with 7 bases between. The CDR3 DNA reads as TGCGCCAGCAGCTTGCACACAGATCAGCCCCAGCATTTT. Residues: CASSLHTDQPQHF.

The V call is TRBV19, the J call TRBJ1-6, with no clear D. Germline assignment: CDR1 LNHDA and CDR2 SQIVND (reference sequence). The V gene lost 0 bases and the J gene lost 0 bases, with 9 bases spanning the gap. This CDR3 region has 17 residues. The CDR3 sequence is CASSIDRDTSYNSPLHF. For the CDR3, the DNA is TGTGCCAGTAGTATAGACCGAGACACCTCCTATAATTCACCCCTCCACTTT.

The chain links TRBV5-4 to TRBJ1-1; TRBD1 is a possible D gene (6 bases). Germline CDR1 is SGHNT and CDR2 is YYREEE (reference sequence). The length of the CDR3 is 14 residues. Trimming took 4 bases from V and 8 from J, leaving 18 bases between them. The CDR3 DNA is TGTGCCAGCAGCACCGGGACAAGAAATCGGGAAGCTTTCTTT. It translates to CASSTGTRNREAFF. Full variable domain (outside the CDR3, taken from reference TRBV5-4 and TRBJ1-1): ETGVTQSPTHLIKTRGQQVTLRCSSQSGHNTVSWYQQALGQGPQFIFQYYREEENGRGNFPPRFSGLQFPNYSSELNVNALELDDSALYLCASSTGTRNREAFFGQGTRLTVV.

The chain has TRBV9 and TRBJ2-1, with 8 nucleotides matching TRBD2. Germline loops: CDR1 SGDLS, CDR2 YYNGEE. Germline trimming cut 3 bases from V and 6 bases from J; bases unmatched to any gene: 2. The CDR3 length is 13 residues. CDR3 residues: CASSAGTSNEQFF. DNA of the CDR3: TGTGCCAGCAGCGCAGGGACTAGCAATGAGCAGTTCTTC.

The V call is TRBV5-1, the J call TRBJ1-2; a possible D gene is TRBD1 (5 bases). This CDR3 has 16 residues. CDR1 SGHRS and CDR2 YFSETQ come from the germline V gene. Trimming removed 0 bases from V and 2 bases from J, with 14 bases in between. CDR3 residues: CASSLDAGKGNYGYTF. The CDR3 nucleotides read TGCGCCAGCAGCTTGGATGCAGGGAAGGGAAACTATGGCTACACCTTC.

This clone was observed a few times. V is TRBV4-1 and J is TRBJ1-6; TRBD1 might be the D (5 bases). Looked up from germline, CDR1 is MGHRA and CDR2 is YSYEKL. The CDR3 has 14 amino acids. Trimming left V 0 bases short and J 11 bases short, with 11 bases between. The CDR3, as DNA: TGCGCCAGCAGCCAAGATTTCGGGGGACCACCCCTCCACTTT. It translates to CASSQDFGGPPLHF.

This sequence joins TRBV10-1 and TRBJ2-1; 7 bases align to TRBD1. Trimming took 3 bases from V and 6 from J; bases not matched to a gene: 5. The germline CDR1 and CDR2 sequences are WNHNN and SYGVQD (reference sequence). The CDR3 is 14 amino acids. The CDR3, as DNA: TGCGCCAGCAGTGACCGCCCAGGGGGCAATGAGCAGTTCTTC. Translating gives CASSDRPGGNEQFF.

This clone was found a few times. The same CDR3 is also encoded by other DNA sequences in this sample. V is TRBV5-1 and J is TRBJ2-5, with 14 bases identical to TRBD2. In germline, CDR1 is SGHRS, CDR2 YFSETQ. CDR3 length: 16 residues. The V gene end was trimmed by 0 bases and the J gene end by 2 bases; junction bases not matched to a gene: 0. The DNA of the CDR3 is TGCGCCAGCAGCTTGGGACTAGCGGGGGGGCAAGAGACCCAGTACTTC. It is translated as CASSLGLAGGQETQYF.

This chain links TRBV2 with TRBJ2-5; 15 nucleotides agree with TRBD2. CDR1 SNHLY and CDR2 FYNNEI come from the germline V gene. V lost 4 bases to trimming and J lost 4 bases; unmatched junction nucleotides: 4. The CDR3 extends over 16 amino acids. The CDR3 is CASSGTSGGASETQYF. The CDR3 DNA reads as TGTGCCAGCAGTGGGACTAGCGGGGGGGCATCAGAGACCCAGTACTTC.

The chain uses TRBV15 and TRBJ2-4; D is ambiguous. This CDR3 is built from 14 residues. Trimming stripped 0 bases from V and 5 bases from J, with 8 bases between. Looked up from germline, CDR1 is LNHNV and CDR2 is YYDKDF (reference sequence). This CDR3 is CATSRELPQNIQYF. In DNA, the CDR3 is TGTGCCACCAGCAGAGAACTCCCTCAAAACATTCAGTACTTC.

V and J are TRBV2 and TRBJ1-1, with D perhaps TRBD1 (6 bases). Germline CDR1 SNHLY, CDR2 FYNNEI. V gave up 4 bases and J gave up 3 bases, with 9 bases separating them. The CDR3 spans 13 residues. CDR3 loop: CASSVRTDTEAFF. In DNA form, the CDR3 reads TGTGCCAGCAGTGTGCGGACAGACACTGAAGCTTTCTTT.

This chain joins TRBV15 and TRBJ2-1, with D maybe TRBD2 (5 bases). Germline values: CDR1 LNHNV, CDR2 YYDKDF (reference sequence). Trimming removed 3 bases at V and 1 base at J, with 13 bases between. The CDR3 spans 16 residues. The CDR3 reads CATSSLPGSSYNEQFF. CDR3 nucleotides: TGTGCCACCAGCAGCCTCCCGGGAAGTTCCTACAATGAGCAGTTCTTC.

This clone is labeled as medium-sized. This rearrangement joins TRBV12-3 or TRBV12-4 to TRBJ2-7; no reliable D call. The V gene lost 1 base and the J gene lost 9 bases, with 10 bases spanning the gap. The CDR3 has 12 amino acids. In DNA form, the CDR3 reads TGTGCCAGCAGTTTAGGACGGTCGGGGCAGTACTTC. Amino acid sequence: CASSLGRSGQYF.

The V and J genes are TRBV15 and TRBJ2-5, with D possibly being TRBD2 (5 bases). This CDR3 contains 14 residues. Per germline, CDR1 LNHNV and CDR2 YYDKDF (reference sequence). Trimming removed 3 bases at V and 5 bases at J, with 13 bases between. CDR3 DNA: TGTGCCACCAGCAGCCTACTAGGATGGGAGACCCAGTACTTC. Amino acid sequence: CATSSLLGWETQYF.

J is TRBJ2-5 and V is TRBV20-1; 8 nucleotides agree with TRBD1. The CDR3 spans 11 residues. In germline, CDR1 is DFQATT, CDR2 SNEGSKA (reference sequence). J gave up 9 bases and V 5 bases, and 5 bases lay outside the gene matches. Here the CDR3 DNA reads TGCAGTGCTTACAGGGGGGATTCCCAGTACTTC. Its translation is CSAYRGDSQYF.

This clone was counted only a few times. The rearrangement links TRBV27 to TRBJ1-6; D is ambiguous. V lost 6 bases and J lost 6, with 6 bases in between. CDR3 size: 12 residues. In germline, CDR1 is MNHEY, CDR2 SMNVEV (reference sequence). CDR3 bases: TGTGCCAGCAGACCAGTTAATTCACCCCTCCACTTT. Residues: CASRPVNSPLHF.

This chain uses TRBV6-5 with TRBJ2-4; 7 nucleotides match TRBD2. This CDR3 contains 14 residues. The J segment lost 8 bases and the V segment lost 8 bases, leaving 12 bases of the junction unmatched. The germline V gene has CDR1 MNHEY and CDR2 SVGAGI. The CDR3 DNA sequence: TGTGCCAGCTCGGCCGGCGGGGGAGCGGACATTCAGTACTTC. Translating gives CASSAGGGADIQYF.

The rearrangement uses TRBV7-6 and TRBJ2-1; 9 nucleotides match TRBD2. The CDR3 is made up of 16 amino acids. Losses at the gene ends were 6 bases for V and 7 bases for J; bases not matched to a gene: 13. In germline, CDR1 is SGHVS, CDR2 FNYEAQ. The CDR3 is CASSQSPSGGINEQFF. DNA for the CDR3: TGTGCCAGCAGTCAATCCCCCAGCGGGGGGATAAATGAGCAGTTCTTC.

The chain recombines TRBV6-1 with TRBJ2-1, with 11 bases identical to TRBD2. V shed 3 bases and J 4 bases; nucleotides not matched to a gene: 5. Per germline, CDR1 MNHNS and CDR2 SASEGT. The CDR3 sequence is 16 residues long. The CDR3 DNA follows: TGTGCCAGCAGTGAGAGCCTAGCGGGGGGATACAATGAGCAGTTCTTC. This codes for CASSESLAGGYNEQFF.

This clone was picked up one time. V is TRBV2 and J is TRBJ1-1, with a weak D call TRBD1 (5 bases). V was trimmed by 5 bases and J by 1 base, leaving 11 bases between them. Looked up from germline, CDR1 is SNHLY and CDR2 is FYNNEI. This CDR3 is built from 14 residues. The CDR3 protein is CASSNRLSNTEAFF. The CDR3 nucleotides read TGTGCCAGCAGTAACAGGCTTTCGAACACTGAAGCTTTCTTT. The full variable domain, with the rest looked up from reference TRBV2 and TRBJ1-1, is EPEVTQTPSHQVTQMGQEVILRCVPISNHLYFYWYRQILGQKVEFLVSFYNNEISEKSEIFDDQFSVERPDGSNFTLKIRSTKLEDSAMYFCASSNRLSNTEAFFGQGTRLTVV.

The CDR3 nucleotides read TGTGCCAGCAGCCACGGACAGGGAGGAATAAATGAGCAGTTCTTC. Translating gives CASSHGQGGINEQFF. This chain uses TRBV4-2 with TRBJ2-1; 8 bases fit TRBD1. The CDR3 loop spans 15 amino acids. The V gene end was trimmed by 3 bases and the J gene end by 7 bases; junction bases not matched to a gene: 8. Germline lookup yields CDR1 LGHNA and CDR2 YNFKEQ.

This clone was detected ten times or more. Other DNA sequences from this sample encode an identical CDR3 as well. The chain has TRBV20-1 and TRBJ2-1, with 10 bases matching TRBD1. Germline loops: CDR1 DFQATT, CDR2 SNEGSKA (reference sequence). The V segment lost 3 bases and the J segment 9 bases; nucleotides outside the gene matches: 8. The CDR3 totals 14 residues. CDR3 bases: TGCAGTGCTAGTAGGGGACAGGGGCTGGGTGAGCAGTTCTTC. This gives the protein CSASRGQGLGEQFF.

The chain has TRBV19 and TRBJ1-6; no clear D gene. In germline, CDR1 is LNHDA, CDR2 SQIVND (reference sequence). Deletions cut 0 bases from V and 7 bases from J, with 13 bases between. The CDR3 is 16 amino acids. CDR3 amino acids: CASSIEGGRTNSPLHF. CDR3 in DNA: TGTGCCAGTAGTATAGAGGGCGGGCGTACCAATTCACCCCTCCACTTT.